The T cell receptor beta chain described here comes from a study of blood T cells in healthy people across ages. CDR1 and CDR2 from the germline V gene are SGHTA and FQGNSA. The CDR3 sequence is 15 residues long. The V end was cut by 3 bases, the J end by 4 bases, with 15 bases between. Study findings and constraints: Diversity estimates from one million T cells were considered underestimates.

For the second PCR, which ran for roughly 7 to 11 cycles, a sample-barcoded 5' primer and a J-beta primer mix were used. MiXCR, run by TCRdb on the 5' RACE reads, gives a single entry per CDR3 protein. The sample has about 1.8 million distinct CDR3 sequences; around 48% are singletons. About this clonotype itself: Its antigen is not known.

Healthy individuals of Caucasian origin from Russia, aged about 6 to 95, served as donors. Sequenced material: blood. V and J are TRBV7-2 and TRBJ2-5; maybe TRBD1 (7 bases). The sequence derives from a woman in her forties in good health. In DNA, the CDR3 is TGTGCCAGCAGCTTCGGAGGGCAGGGGGGAGAGACCCAGTACTTC. Translation gives CASSFGGQGGETQYF.